Detailed here is one T cell receptor beta chain. The antigen remains undetermined. PCR was performed a second time for roughly 7 to 11 cycles using a sample-barcoded 5' primer and a J-beta primer mix. TCRdb recomputed calls from the 5' RACE reads with MiXCR, one row per CDR3 protein. The sample includes approximately 690,000 distinct CDR3 sequences, around three fifths of them seen just once. The sample belongs to a study of blood T cells in healthy people across ages. Study observations and caveats: TCR beta diversity, measured per million T cells, fell in a roughly linear way with age. Long-lived donors exceeded aged donors in naive CD4+ cells and diversity.

The receptor comes from a man in his 60s in good health. Sample: blood.

For the CDR3, the DNA is TGTGCCAGCAGCTTAGCGAGGCCGAGCGGGGGTTTTGAGCAGTTCTTC. Its translation is CASSLARPSGGFEQFF. The J gene is TRBJ2-1, the V gene TRBV7-2, with 8 bases lining up with TRBD2. The CDR3 covers 16 residues. Looked up from germline, CDR1 is SGHTA and CDR2 is FQGNSA. The ends lost 0 bases at V and 9 bases at J; junction bases unmatched: 10.